These 18 T cell receptor beta chains originate from one sample sequenced in a study of blood T cells in healthy people across ages. Primers used in a second PCR of roughly 6 to 11 cycles were a sample-barcoded 5' primer and a J-beta primer mix. TCRdb re-analysed the 5' RACE reads in MiXCR, keeping a single row per CDR3 protein. Found here are about 1.4 million distinct CDR3 sequences, almost 60% of them singletons; the top ten hold over 5.5%. The source material was blood. These receptors were collected from a man between 18 and 35 years old in good health.

The rearrangement uses TRBV11-3 and TRBJ2-7; 13 nucleotides line up with TRBD2. The V gene's germline CDR1 is SGHNT and CDR2 YENEEA. Trimming at V came to 3 bases and at J to 6 bases, leaving 8 bases not matched to a gene. The CDR3 contains 16 residues. The CDR3 DNA sequence: TGTGCCAGCAGCTTGACCGGACTAGCGGGGGACAGCGAGCAGTACTTC. Its translation is CASSLTGLAGDSEQYF.

This clonotype turned up a few times. The rearrangement joins TRBV7-9 to TRBJ2-1, with D perhaps TRBD2 (5 bases). The CDR3 runs to 13 residues. V was clipped by 8 bases and J by 3 bases, with 11 bases between them. CDR1 is SEHNR, CDR2 FQNEAQ, per germline (reference sequence). The CDR3 region is CASEGGSYNEQFF. CDR3 nucleotides: TGTGCCAGCGAGGGTGGGAGCTACAATGAGCAGTTCTTC.

This chain joins TRBV2 and TRBJ1-6; 8 positions agree with TRBD1. The germline V gene has CDR1 SNHLY and CDR2 FYNNEI. The CDR3 length is 16 residues. Germline trimming cut 6 bases from V and 7 bases from J; bases unmatched to any gene: 11. The DNA for the CDR3 is TGTGCCAGCAGGGAGGACAGGGACTTACACAATTCACCCCTCCACTTT. It specifies CASREDRDLHNSPLHF. Together with reference TRBV2 and TRBJ1-6, the CDR3 gives the full variable domain: EPEVTQTPSHQVTQMGQEVILRCVPISNHLYFYWYRQILGQKVEFLVSFYNNEISEKSEIFDDQFSVERPDGSNFTLKIRSTKLEDSAMYFCASREDRDLHNSPLHFGNGTRLTVT.

The rearrangement links TRBV20-1 to TRBJ1-5; a possible D gene is TRBD1 (5 bases). This CDR3 region has 17 residues. The germline V and J ends were trimmed by 2 bases and 0 bases, with 17 bases remaining between them. Germline V gene lookup returns CDR1 DFQATT and CDR2 SNEGSKA (reference sequence). The CDR3 DNA is TGCAGTGCTAGATCCAGGGAGCCCTCTTATAGCAATCAGCCCCAGCATTTT. This codes for CSARSREPSYSNQPQHF.

The chain has TRBV7-9 and TRBJ2-1; 9 nucleotides match TRBD2. With V trimmed by 3 bases and J by 3 bases, 6 bases remained unmatched. CDR3 length: 16 amino acids. Germline V gives CDR1 SEHNR, CDR2 FQNEAQ (reference sequence). As DNA, the CDR3 is TGTGCCAGCAGCTTGGGGGAGCGGGGGGACTACAATGAGCAGTTCTTC. Protein: CASSLGERGDYNEQFF.

The genes are TRBV7-9 and TRBJ1-2, with 7 bases fitting TRBD1. V shed 7 bases and J 2 bases; nucleotides not matched to a gene: 4. This CDR3 is 13 amino acids long. CDR1 and CDR2 from the germline V gene are SEHNR and FQNEAQ (reference sequence). The CDR3 loop is CASTTGQNYGYTF. For the CDR3, the DNA is TGTGCCAGCACCACGGGACAGAACTATGGCTACACCTTC.

The chain recombines TRBV27 with TRBJ1-2; D might be TRBD1 (6 bases). This CDR3 has 14 residues. Between the trimmed V and J ends, which lost 6 bases and 3 bases, there was a span of 14 bases. Germline CDR1 reads MNHEY; CDR2 reads SMNVEV (reference sequence). The CDR3 spells CASSFRGMDYGYTF. CDR3 DNA sequence: TGTGCCAGCAGCTTCAGGGGAATGGACTATGGCTACACCTTC.

The chain has TRBV14 and TRBJ2-1, with D uncertain. The ends were cut back, 0 bases at V and 3 bases at J, with 15 bases in the middle. From germline, CDR1 is SGHDN and CDR2 FVKESK. CDR3 size: 17 residues. The CDR3 sequence is CASSQDGDQRSYNEQFF. Here the CDR3 DNA reads TGTGCCAGCAGCCAAGATGGTGACCAGAGGAGCTACAATGAGCAGTTCTTC.

J is TRBJ2-3 and V is TRBV7-6; perhaps TRBD2 as D (5 bases). Deletions cut 8 bases from V and 0 bases from J, with 15 bases between. CDR3 length: 15 residues. The germline V gene has CDR1 SGHVS and CDR2 FNYEAQ. DNA of the CDR3: TGTGCCAGCTCCCCTAGCCTACAAAGCACAGATACGCAGTATTTT. Its protein is CASSPSLQSTDTQYF.

The chain has TRBV11-1 and TRBJ2-5, with 13 bases lining up with TRBD2. CDR3 size: 15 residues. The germline V gene encodes CDR1 SGHAT and CDR2 FQDESV (reference sequence). V trimming: 7 bases; J trimming: 2 bases; junction bases outside the gene matches: 4. Here the CDR3 DNA reads TGTGCCAGCATGACTAGCGGGGGGATTCAAGAGACCCAGTACTTC. It encodes CASMTSGGIQETQYF. The whole variable domain, filled in from reference TRBV11-1 and TRBJ2-5, reads EAEVAQSPRYKITEKSQAVAFWCDPISGHATLYWYRQILGQGPELLVQFQDESVVDDSQLPKDRFSAERLKGVDSTLKIQPAELGDSAMYLCASMTSGGIQETQYFGPGTRLLVL.

V gene TRBV4-3 combines with J gene TRBJ2-2; 8 bases are a match to TRBD1. J was trimmed by 3 bases and V by 4 bases; bases with no gene match: 7. From germline, CDR1 is LGHNA and CDR2 YSLEER. The CDR3 extends over 16 amino acids. CDR3 sequence (DNA): TGCGCCAGCAGCCCCCTGGACAGGGATGACACCGGGGAGCTGTTTTTT. Translation: CASSPLDRDDTGELFF.

The chain employs TRBV12-3 or TRBV12-4 and TRBJ1-2, with TRBD1 identical over 7 bases. The trim removed 6 bases at V and 2 bases at J, leaving 12 bases unmatched. The CDR3 sequence is 16 residues long. CDR3 nucleotide sequence: TGTGCCAGCAGAACCCTGGACAGGTCCTCCAACTATGGCTACACCTTC. Translating it yields CASRTLDRSSNYGYTF.

This chain uses TRBV11-2 with TRBJ2-3, with TRBD2 matching 9 bases. The germline V gene encodes CDR1 SGHAT and CDR2 FQNNGV. This CDR3 is built from 22 residues. The trim removed 0 bases at V and 0 bases at J, leaving 19 bases unmatched. Here the CDR3 reads CASSLDSSGNQNDYSSTDTQYF. The CDR3 DNA sequence: TGTGCCAGCAGCTTAGATTCTAGCGGGAACCAAAACGATTACTCTAGCACAGATACGCAGTATTTT.

CDR3 in DNA: TGTGCCAGCATGGGACTAGCGAACGAGCAGTACTTC. The encoded protein is CASMGLANEQYF. This chain uses TRBV28 with TRBJ2-7, with 10 bases matching TRBD2. Unmatched junction bases numbered 2, after V lost 7 bases and J lost 5 bases. The CDR3 runs 12 residues. The germline gives CDR1 MDHEN, CDR2 SYDVKM. Based on the CDR3 plus reference TRBV28 and TRBJ2-7, the full variable domain is DVKVTQSSRYLVKRTGEKVFLECVQDMDHENMFWYRQDPGLGLRLIYFSYDVKMKEKGDIPEGYSVSREKKERFSLILESASTNQTSMYLCASMGLANEQYFGPGTRLTVT.

This clonotype showed up just a few times. This chain uses TRBV6-5 with TRBJ1-1; D is unclear. V was shortened by 7 bases and J by 0 bases, with 6 bases between the two germline ends. Germline V gene lookup returns CDR1 MNHEY and CDR2 SVGAGI. This CDR3 contains 12 residues. In DNA, the CDR3 is TGTGCCAGCATGTCCGTGAACACTGAAGCTTTCTTT. It yields the protein CASMSVNTEAFF.

This chain uses TRBV4-3 with TRBJ2-5; 7 bases map to TRBD1. The DNA end is more similar to TRBJ2-7, so the J call may be wrong. The CDR3 runs 16 residues. Germline V gene lookup returns CDR1 LGHNA and CDR2 YSLEER. For the CDR3, the DNA is TGCGCCAGCAGCCTAGAGTGGGGGACAGACTTTTACGAGCAGTACTTC. It specifies CASSLEWGTDFYEQYF.

This chain connects TRBV18 to TRBJ1-2; no clear D gene. Germline V gene sequence: CDR1 KGHSH, CDR2 LQKENI. The CDR3 is made up of 14 amino acids. Trimming cost V 6 bases and J 1 base, with 12 bases left between them. The CDR3 bases are TGTGCCAGCTCGCCCACGGACCTTAACTATGGCTACACCTTC. Amino acids: CASSPTDLNYGYTF.

V is TRBV3-1 and J is TRBJ2-3, with TRBD2 matching over 7 bases. Germline CDR1 reads LGHDT; CDR2 reads YNNKEL (reference sequence). With V trimmed by 0 bases and J by 3 bases, 6 bases remained unmatched. CDR3 size: 16 residues. CDR3 amino acids: CASSQDWRESTDTQYF. Written as DNA, the CDR3 is TGTGCCAGCAGCCAAGATTGGCGGGAGTCAACAGATACGCAGTATTTT.